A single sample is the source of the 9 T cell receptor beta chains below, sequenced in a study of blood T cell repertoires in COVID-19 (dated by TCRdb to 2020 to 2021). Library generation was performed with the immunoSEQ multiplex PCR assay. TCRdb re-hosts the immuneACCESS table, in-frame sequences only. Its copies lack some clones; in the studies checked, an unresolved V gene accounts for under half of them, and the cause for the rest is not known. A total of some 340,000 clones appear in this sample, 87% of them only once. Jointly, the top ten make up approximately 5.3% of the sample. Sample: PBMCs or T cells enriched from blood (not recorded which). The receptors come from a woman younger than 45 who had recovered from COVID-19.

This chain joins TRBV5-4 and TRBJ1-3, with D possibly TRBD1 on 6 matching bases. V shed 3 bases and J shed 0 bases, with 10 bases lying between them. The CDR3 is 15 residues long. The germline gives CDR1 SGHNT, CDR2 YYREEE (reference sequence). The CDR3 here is CASSSGTNSGNTIYF. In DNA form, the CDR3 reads TGTGCCAGCAGCTCGGGGACAAACTCTGGAAACACCATATATTTT.

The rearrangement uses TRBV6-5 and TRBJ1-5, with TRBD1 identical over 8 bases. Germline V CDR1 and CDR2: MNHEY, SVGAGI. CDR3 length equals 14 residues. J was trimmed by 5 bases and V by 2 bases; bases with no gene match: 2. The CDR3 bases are TGTGCCAGCAGTTACCAGGGGGCCCATCAGCCCCAGCATTTT. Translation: CASSYQGAHQPQHF.

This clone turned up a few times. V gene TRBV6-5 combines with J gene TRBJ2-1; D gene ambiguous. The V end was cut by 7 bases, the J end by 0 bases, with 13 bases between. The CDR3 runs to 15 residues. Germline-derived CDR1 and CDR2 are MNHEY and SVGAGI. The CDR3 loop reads CASIRDSPSYNEQFF. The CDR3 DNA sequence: TGTGCCAGCATTAGAGACTCCCCCTCCTACAATGAGCAGTTCTTC.

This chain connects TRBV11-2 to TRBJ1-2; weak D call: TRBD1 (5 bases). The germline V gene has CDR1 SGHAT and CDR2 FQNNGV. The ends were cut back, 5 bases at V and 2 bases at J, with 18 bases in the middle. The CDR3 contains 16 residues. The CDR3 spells CASSKGLWVSNYGYTF. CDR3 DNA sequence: TGTGCCAGCAGCAAGGGACTCTGGGTATCCAACTATGGCTACACCTTC.

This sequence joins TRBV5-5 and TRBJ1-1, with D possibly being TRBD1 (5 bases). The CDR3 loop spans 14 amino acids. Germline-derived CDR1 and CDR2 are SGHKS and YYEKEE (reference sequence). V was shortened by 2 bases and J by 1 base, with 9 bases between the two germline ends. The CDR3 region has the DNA TGTGCCAGCAGCTTCTCAGGGCAGAACACTGAAGCTTTCTTT. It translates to CASSFSGQNTEAFF. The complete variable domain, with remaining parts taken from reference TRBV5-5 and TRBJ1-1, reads DAGVTQSPTHLIKTRGQQVTLRCSPISGHKSVSWYQQVLGQGPQFIFQYYEKEERGRGNFPDRFSARQFPNYSSELNVNALLLGDSALYLCASSFSGQNTEAFFGQGTRLTVV.

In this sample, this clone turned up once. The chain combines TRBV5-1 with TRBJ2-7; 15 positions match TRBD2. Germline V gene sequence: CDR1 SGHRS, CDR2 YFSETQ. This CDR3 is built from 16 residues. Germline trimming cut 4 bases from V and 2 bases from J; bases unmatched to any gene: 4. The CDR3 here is CASSRGTSGGTYEQYF. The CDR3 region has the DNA TGCGCCAGCAGCCGAGGGACTAGCGGGGGGACCTACGAGCAGTACTTC.

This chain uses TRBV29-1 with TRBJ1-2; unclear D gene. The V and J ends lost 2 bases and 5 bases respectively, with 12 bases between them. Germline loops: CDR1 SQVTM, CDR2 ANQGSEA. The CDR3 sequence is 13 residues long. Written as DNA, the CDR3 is TGCAGCGTTGAAAAAAGAAACGGGTATGGCTACACCTTC. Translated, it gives CSVEKRNGYGYTF.

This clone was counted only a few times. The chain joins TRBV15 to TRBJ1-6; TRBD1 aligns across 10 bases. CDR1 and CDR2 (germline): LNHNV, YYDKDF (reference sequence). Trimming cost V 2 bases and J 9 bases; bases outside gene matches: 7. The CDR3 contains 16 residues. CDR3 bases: TGTGCCACCAGCAGAAAATTCGGGACAGGGGTTTCACCCCTCCACTTT. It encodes CATSRKFGTGVSPLHF. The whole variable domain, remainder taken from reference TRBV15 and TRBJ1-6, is DAMVIQNPRYQVTQFGKPVTLSCSQTLNHNVMYWYQQKSSQAPKLLFHYYDKDFNNEADTPDNFQSRRPNTSFCFLDIRSPGLGDTAMYLCATSRKFGTGVSPLHFGNGTRLTVT.

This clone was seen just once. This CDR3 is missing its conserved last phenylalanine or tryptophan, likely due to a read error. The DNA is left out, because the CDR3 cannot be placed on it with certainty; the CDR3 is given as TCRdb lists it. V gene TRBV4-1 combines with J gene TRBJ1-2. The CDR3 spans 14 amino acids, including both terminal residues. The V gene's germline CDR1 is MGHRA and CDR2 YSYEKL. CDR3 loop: CASSQDAEGNPGPS.